This T cell receptor (beta chain) was captured by sequencing in a study of blood T cells in healthy people across ages. Study information: Template switching caught about one barcoded beta molecule for each two T cells. General study results and limits: With unsorted PBMCs, a conclusive comparison of naive versus antigen-experienced cells was not possible. Diversity was higher, and naive CD4+ cells more numerous, in long-lived donors than in aged donors.

Peripheral blood from each donor was collected in a volume of 8 to 10 milliliters. A second PCR of 7 to 11 cycles used a sample-barcoded 5' primer and a J-beta primer mix. Via MiXCR, TCRdb re-called the 5' RACE reads, giving one row per CDR3 protein. The sample contains 1.8 million or so distinct CDR3 sequences, more than 35% of which appear only once. In germline, CDR1 is SGDLS, CDR2 YYNGEE. CDR3 length: 15 residues. The V and J ends lost 3 bases and 3 bases respectively, with 16 bases between them. This clonotype was counted between two and nine times. As yet, its antigen is unknown. The chain joins TRBV9 to TRBJ2-7, with D unclear. The TCR sequence derives from a human donor in good health. The specimen sequenced was blood. The CDR3 DNA is TGTGCCAGCAGCGCAAACCCATTTCGCAACTACGAGCAGTACTTC. This codes for CASSANPFRNYEQYF.